These 14 T cell receptor beta chains share one sample of origin, sequenced in a study of PD-1 blockade in mismatch repair-deficient tumors (dated by TCRdb to 2016 to 2017). The library came from the immunoSEQ multiplex PCR assay. This immuneACCESS table, as held by TCRdb, lists in-frame sequences with V and J called but not all clones. Of the missing ones, under half trace to an unresolved V gene in checked studies; the others have no known cause. The sample table contains tens of thousands of clones; only one count was recorded for roughly three quarters of them. Of the sample, 3.3% falls within the top ten clones. The sequences come from peripheral blood, collected 4 weeks after starting pembrolizumab. Source of these receptors: an adult with mismatch repair-deficient cancer.

This clone is a singleton in its sample. The chain recombines TRBV5-8 with TRBJ2-7; D not certain. V lost 1 base to trimming and J lost 3 bases, with 11 bases between them. The CDR3 contains 14 residues. Germline loops: CDR1 SGHTS, CDR2 YDEGEE. The CDR3 here is CASSLSRVYYEQYF. CDR3 sequence (DNA): TGTGCCAGCAGCTTGTCACGGGTGTACTACGAGCAGTACTTC.

This clone has a handful of counts. This chain uses TRBV21-1 with TRBJ1-1; TRBD1 is the table's D call and was not checked against the DNA. TRBV21-1 is termed a pseudogene. The CDR3 covers 16 residues. DNA for the CDR3: TGTGCCAGCAGCACCCCCGGGGACAGGGGAGACACTGAAGCTTTCTTT. This translates into CASSTPGDRGDTEAFF.

The chain employs TRBV30 and TRBJ1-1; a possible D gene is TRBD1 (5 bases). The CDR3 length is 11 residues. Deletions cut 4 bases from V and 6 bases from J, with 9 bases between. Germline V CDR1 and CDR2: GTSNPN, SVGIG (reference sequence). The CDR3 nucleotides are TGTGCCTGGAAGAGGGGACCTGAAGCTTTCTTT. Translating gives CAWKRGPEAFF. Looking up the rest from reference TRBV30 and TRBJ1-1 gives the full variable domain: SQTIHQWPATLVQPVGSPLSLECTVEGTSNPNLYWYRQAAGRGLQLLFYSVGIGQISSEVPQNLSASRPQDRQFILSSKKLLLSDSGFYLCAWKRGPEAFFGQGTRLTVV.

The chain has TRBV14 and TRBJ1-5; D remains ambiguous. CDR3 size: 13 residues. Trimming took 0 bases from V and 5 from J, leaving 5 bases between them. Germline CDR1 is SGHDN and CDR2 is FVKESK. CDR3 bases: TGTGCCAGCAGCCAAGAGAGGGATCAGCCCCAGCATTTT. It codes for CASSQERDQPQHF. The complete variable domain, with remaining parts taken from reference TRBV14 and TRBJ1-5, reads EAGVTQFPSHSVIEKGQTVTLRCDPISGHDNLYWYRRVMGKEIKFLLHFVKESKQDESGMPNNRFLAERTGGTYSTLKVQPAELEDSGVYFCASSQERDQPQHFGDGTRLSIL.

The V call is TRBV11-1, the J call TRBJ2-1; 9 positions agree with TRBD2. The CDR3 covers 14 residues. Germline V lookup: CDR1 SGHAT, CDR2 FQDESV (reference sequence). J lost 7 bases, V lost 3 bases, and 4 bases had no gene match. CDR3 protein: CASSFGGRGNEQFF. The CDR3 nucleotides are TGTGCCAGCAGCTTTGGCGGGAGGGGGAATGAGCAGTTCTTC. Together with reference TRBV11-1 and TRBJ2-1, the CDR3 gives the full variable domain: EAEVAQSPRYKITEKSQAVAFWCDPISGHATLYWYRQILGQGPELLVQFQDESVVDDSQLPKDRFSAERLKGVDSTLKIQPAELGDSAMYLCASSFGGRGNEQFFGPGTRLTVL.

The chain recombines TRBV13 with TRBJ2-5, with TRBD1 matching 7 bases. Germline V gene data show CDR1 as PRHDT and CDR2 as FYEKMQ (reference sequence). Trimming cost V 5 bases and J 4 bases; bases outside gene matches: 1. This CDR3 has 12 residues. CDR3 in amino acids: CASSQGVETQYF. In DNA form, the CDR3 reads TGTGCCAGCAGCCAGGGGGTAGAGACCCAGTACTTC.

This clone was detected a few times. This chain connects TRBV9 to TRBJ2-2; 10 bases align to TRBD2. V was clipped by 0 bases and J by 5 bases; unmatched bases: 7. CDR1 SGDLS and CDR2 YYNGEE come from the germline V gene. CDR3 length equals 17 residues. CDR3 nucleotides: TGTGCCAGCAGCGTAGGGCTAGCGGGAGCAGGAACCGGGGAGCTGTTTTTT. It is translated as CASSVGLAGAGTGELFF.

This clone was found once. The genes are TRBV7-2 and TRBJ2-5; 7 bases fit TRBD1. Germline CDR1 is SGHTA and CDR2 is FQGNSA. The CDR3 length is 16 residues. The V segment lost 5 bases and the J segment 2 bases; nucleotides outside the gene matches: 11. As DNA, the CDR3 is TGTGCCAGCAGCCCCCGCTTGGGGACAGTTCAAGAGACCCAGTACTTC. It is translated as CASSPRLGTVQETQYF.

The V gene is TRBV9, the J gene TRBJ1-1, with TRBD1 as a possible D gene (6 bases). In germline, CDR1 is SGDLS, CDR2 YYNGEE. V was pared by 0 bases and J by 2 bases, with 8 bases between. The CDR3 totals 14 residues. CDR3 DNA: TGTGCCAGCAGCGTAGTGACAGGCAACACTGAAGCTTTCTTT. The encoded protein is CASSVVTGNTEAFF.

The chain combines TRBV4-3 with TRBJ1-1, with D maybe TRBD1 (6 bases). This CDR3 contains 13 residues. V was pared by 1 base and J by 7 bases, with 10 bases between. Per the germline V gene, CDR1 is LGHNA and CDR2 is YSLEER. The CDR3: CASSQGTDREAFF. The CDR3 DNA is TGCGCCAGCAGCCAAGGGACAGACCGTGAAGCTTTCTTT.

The chain couples TRBV7-6 to TRBJ1-4, with 9 bases that match TRBD1. The trim removed 5 bases at V and 5 bases at J, leaving 6 bases unmatched. Germline assignment: CDR1 SGHVS and CDR2 FNYEAQ. The CDR3 contains 15 residues. This CDR3 is CASSPRDRDNEKLFF. CDR3 nucleotide sequence: TGTGCCAGCAGCCCCCGGGACAGGGACAATGAAAAACTGTTTTTT. The entire variable domain, with the rest obtained from reference TRBV7-6 and TRBJ1-4, is as follows: GAGVSQSPRYKVTKRGQDVALRCDPISGHVSLYWYRQALGQGPEFLTYFNYEAQQDKSGLPNDRFSAERPEGSISTLTIQRTEQRDSAMYRCASSPRDRDNEKLFFGSGTQLSVL.

The rearrangement joins TRBV9 to TRBJ2-1; 13 bases match TRBD2. Trimming at V came to 3 bases and at J to 7 bases, leaving 4 bases not matched to a gene. Germline-derived CDR1 and CDR2 are SGDLS and YYNGEE. The CDR3 length is 15 residues. Here the CDR3 reads CASSGRTSGGNEQFF. The CDR3 DNA reads TGTGCCAGCAGCGGAAGGACTAGCGGGGGAAATGAGCAGTTCTTC.

The chain is built from TRBV11-3 and TRBJ2-3, with TRBD2 matching over 11 bases. The CDR3 consists of 15 residues. Germline trimming cut 3 bases from V and 4 bases from J; bases unmatched to any gene: 3. Germline V lookup: CDR1 SGHNT, CDR2 YENEEA. The chain's CDR3 is CASSFSGRGPDTQYF. CDR3 coding DNA: TGTGCCAGCAGCTTTAGCGGGAGGGGTCCAGATACGCAGTATTTT.

The chain is built from TRBV4-3 and TRBJ1-2, with 9 nucleotides matching TRBD1. CDR3 length: 13 residues. After removal of 2 bases from V and 6 bases from J, the junction contained 1 base not matched to a gene. The germline gives CDR1 LGHNA, CDR2 YSLEER. The CDR3 loop is CASSQRTGDGYTF. The DNA of the CDR3 is TGCGCCAGCAGCCAACGGACAGGGGATGGCTACACCTTC.